The sample holds one count of the clone carrying this T cell receptor beta chain. Its cognate antigen is unknown. In the same sample, other DNA sequences code for this CDR3. The sample originates from a study of shared clonotypes between healthy human individuals. CDR3 length: 14 amino acids. Trimming took off 5 bases at V and 4 bases at J, with 14 bases between the two ends. The germline gives CDR1 SEHNR, CDR2 FQNEAQ (reference sequence). Here immunoSEQ multiplex PCR was the method, and the copy in TCRdb shows in-frame clones only, minus some. The repertoire has fewer than 1.6 million clones, approximately 98.5% of them found once; the top ten carry 0.36%. General study points: All-four-donor shared clonotypes had higher generation probabilities than non-shared clonotypes did.

The J gene is TRBJ1-1, the V gene TRBV7-9, with a weak D call TRBD1 (6 bases). This receptor was obtained from a man younger than 45 in good health. Sequenced material: naive CD4+ T cells sorted from blood. The subset: CD45RA+ positively selected. CDR3 protein: CASSLVQGRTEAFF. For the CDR3, the DNA is TGTGCCAGCAGCCTCGTCCAGGGGCGCACTGAAGCTTTCTTT.